The rows below give T cell receptor beta chains drawn from one sample of a study of T cell responses to AZD1222 COVID-19 vaccine. The table came from immunoSEQ multiplex PCR; TCRdb's copy has only in-frame clones and leaves some out. The data hold over 85,000 clones, with 87% observed a single time. The specimen comprised peripheral blood, sampled on day 0 of AZD1222 vaccination. Receptors were obtained from an adult in good health. Each CDR3 is given with its conserved first and last residue. The D gene is left open where the match is weak. Only part of the rows carry a size: once, few, many, or a class if the clone is expanded.

>TRBV28|TRBJ2-7|NA|TRBD1|17
CASSTLPGQGDFYEQYF
TGTGCCAGCAGCACTTTGCCGGGACAGGGGGATTTCTACGAGCAGTACTTC
>TRBV2|TRBJ2-5|NA|TRBD2|16
CASSEAHTSGKETQYF
TGTGCCAGCAGTGAAGCACATACTAGCGGGAAAGAGACCCAGTACTTC
>TRBV27|TRBJ2-7|NA|NA|12
CASSRSSYEQYF
TGTGCCAGCAGTCGGAGCTCCTACGAGCAGTACTTC
>TRBV30|TRBJ1-6|NA|TRBD1|14
CAWNSDRDDSPLHF
TGTGCCTGGAACAGCGACAGGGATGATTCACCCCTCCACTTT
>TRBV7-8|TRBJ1-2|NA|TRBD1|14
CASSLGGTGNGYTF
TGTGCCAGCAGCTTAGGCGGGACAGGGAATGGCTACACCTTC
>TRBV10-3|TRBJ2-3|NA|TRBD2|15
CAISSSGTSTDTQYF
TGTGCCATCAGTAGTAGCGGGACTAGCACAGATACGCAGTATTTT
>TRBV7-7|TRBJ2-5|NA|NA|15
CASSLGAGVEETQYF
TGTGCTAGCAGCTTGGGTGCAGGAGTCGAAGAGACCCAGTACTTC
>TRBV9|TRBJ2-2|NA|TRBD1|15
CASSKQGAKAGELFF
TGTGCCAGCAGTAAACAGGGGGCGAAGGCCGGGGAGCTGTTTTTT
>TRBV19|TRBJ2-3|NA|TRBD1|15
CASSMEDREQDTQYF
TGTGCCAGTAGTATGGAAGACAGGGAACAAGATACGCAGTATTTT
>TRBV4-1|TRBJ2-1|NA|TRBD1|15
CASSRRWTGGTEQFF
TGCGCCAGCAGCCGGAGATGGACAGGGGGCACTGAGCAGTTCTTC
>TRBV24-1|TRBJ1-5|NA|TRBD1|16
CATSASGTAFNQPQHF
TGTGCCACCAGTGCCTCCGGGACAGCCTTCAATCAGCCCCAGCATTTT
>TRBV11-1|TRBJ2-5|NA|NA|15
CASSPDGYRQETQYF
TGTGCCAGCAGCCCCGACGGGTACAGACAAGAGACCCAGTACTTC
>TRBV5-1|TRBJ2-3|NA|NA|16
CASSTGHGVGTDTQYF
TGCGCCAGCAGCACCGGACACGGCGTGGGTACGGATACGCAGTATTTT
>TRBV27|TRBJ1-1|many|NA|14
CASSLLGVYTEAFF
TGTGCCAGCAGTTTATTAGGGGTTTACACTGAAGCTTTCTTT
>TRBV7-9|TRBJ1-3|NA|NA|14
CASSLGFSGNTIYF
TGTGCCAGCAGCTTAGGGTTCTCTGGAAACACCATATATTTT
>TRBV2|TRBJ1-5|NA|NA|14
CASSEVTANQPQHF
TGTGCCAGCAGTGAAGTGACAGCCAATCAGCCCCAGCATTTT
>TRBV5-8|TRBJ1-4|NA|NA|15
CASSRTGFPGEKLFF
TGTGCCAGCAGCCGTACAGGATTCCCAGGCGAAAAACTGTTTTTT
>TRBV6-2/TRBV6-3|TRBJ2-7|once|TRBD2|17
CASSPTGLAGDRYEQYF
TGTGCCAGCAGCCCTACGGGACTAGCGGGAGATAGATACGAGCAGTACTTC
>TRBV28|TRBJ2-2|NA|NA|14
CASSFGTGSGELFF
TGTGCCAGCAGTTTCGGTACAGGGTCCGGGGAGCTGTTTTTT
>TRBV19|TRBJ1-3|once|TRBD1|16
CASRGNRGISGNTIYF
TGTGCCAGTAGGGGAAACAGGGGCATCTCTGGAAACACCATATATTTT
>TRBV5-4|TRBJ2-1|NA|NA|14
CASSLDLAENEQFF
TGTGCCAGCAGCTTGGATTTAGCCGAAAATGAGCAGTTCTTC
>TRBV7-3|TRBJ2-7|NA|NA|15
CASSLSGPNSYEQYF
TGTGCCAGCAGCTTGTCCGGGCCCAACTCCTACGAGCAGTACTTC
>TRBV3-1/TRBV3-2|TRBJ1-2|NA|TRBD1|15
CASSQRAGGDYGYTF
TGTGCCAGCAGCCAACGGGCAGGGGGGGACTATGGCTACACCTTC
>TRBV9|TRBJ2-4|NA|TRBD2|17
CASSAPVAGGPQNIQYF
TGTGCCAGCAGCGCCCCCGTAGCGGGGGGGCCCCAAAACATTCAGTACTTC
>TRBV14|TRBJ2-3|NA|TRBD2|18
CASSTSRDRAGPTDTQYF
TGTGCCAGCAGCACATCTCGCGACCGAGCGGGGCCCACAGATACGCAGTATTTT
>TRBV14|TRBJ2-1|NA|NA|14
CASSRPSGGGEQFF
TGTGCCAGCAGCCGGCCGTCGGGGGGCGGGGAGCAGTTCTTC
>TRBV6-4|TRBJ2-7|few|NA|11
CASSDGYEQYF
TGTGCCAGCAGTGACGGGTACGAGCAGTACTTC
>TRBV3-1/TRBV3-2|TRBJ1-5|NA|NA|14
CASSQRGGDQPQHF
TGTGCCAGCAGCCAAAGGGGAGGAGATCAGCCCCAGCATTTT
>TRBV24-1|TRBJ2-7|NA|TRBD1|14
CATSRQGGRDEQYF
TGTGCCACCAGCCGACAGGGTGGGCGCGACGAGCAGTACTTC
>TRBV9|TRBJ1-1|NA|TRBD1|14
CASSAKGTDTEAFF
TGTGCCAGCAGCGCCAAGGGGACAGACACTGAAGCTTTCTTT
>TRBV5-1|TRBJ1-4|NA|TRBD1|15
CASSFGDRENEKLFF
TGCGCCAGCAGCTTTGGGGACAGGGAGAATGAAAAACTGTTTTTT
>TRBV29-1|TRBJ1-1|NA|NA|13
CSGRAGLNTEAFF
TGCAGCGGTCGAGCAGGGTTGAACACTGAAGCTTTCTTT
>TRBV11-1|TRBJ2-7|NA|NA|14
CASSLDGRSGEQYF
TGTGCCAGCAGCTTAGACGGCAGAAGCGGCGAGCAGTACTTC
>TRBV10-3|TRBJ1-2|NA|NA|12
CAIREGDYGYTF
TGTGCCATCAGAGAAGGGGACTATGGCTACACCTTC
>TRBV11-2|TRBJ1-1|NA|NA|13
CASSGEMNTEAFF
TGTGCCAGCAGTGGCGAGATGAACACTGAAGCTTTCTTT
>TRBV28|TRBJ1-1|NA|NA|12
CASSLGNRQAFF
TGTGCCAGCAGTTTAGGGAACAGACAAGCTTTCTTT
>TRBV7-9|TRBJ1-6|NA|TRBD1|14
CASSPQGAVSPLHF
TGTGCCAGCAGTCCACAGGGGGCAGTTTCACCCCTCCACTTT
>TRBV18|TRBJ1-5|few|NA|14
CASSGRQNNQPQHF
TGTGCCAGCTCAGGGAGACAGAACAATCAGCCCCAGCATTTT
>TRBV2|TRBJ1-2|NA|NA|13
CASSVQGYYGYTF
TGTGCCAGTAGCGTCCAGGGGTACTATGGCTACACCTTC
>TRBV19|TRBJ1-2|NA|TRBD1|12
CASSIDRTGFTF
TGTGCCAGTAGTATAGATCGGACAGGCTTCACCTTC
>TRBV6-5|TRBJ2-1|NA|NA|10
CASSDNEQFF
TGTGCCAGCTCGGACAATGAGCAGTTCTTC
>TRBV5-1|TRBJ1-6|once|NA|13
CASSSGEQGPLHF
TGCGCCAGCAGCTCAGGCGAGCAGGGTCCCCTCCACTTT
>TRBV20-1|TRBJ1-4|once|NA|13
CSASAGGNEKLFF
TGCAGTGCTAGTGCGGGGGGTAATGAAAAACTGTTTTTT
>TRBV3-1/TRBV3-2|TRBJ1-2|NA|NA|14
CASSQDDRSYGYTF
TGTGCCAGCAGCCAAGATGACAGGTCCTATGGCTACACCTTC
>TRBV19|TRBJ2-1|NA|TRBD1|15
CASSLGQEAYNEQFF
TGTGCCAGTAGTTTGGGACAGGAAGCCTACAATGAGCAGTTCTTC
>TRBV6-2/TRBV6-3|TRBJ2-1|NA|NA|16
CASSSLSRALYNEQFF
TGTGCCAGCAGTTCCCTCAGTCGGGCTCTCTACAATGAGCAGTTCTTC
>TRBV12-3/TRBV12-4|TRBJ1-2|NA|NA|13
CASSLRVPSGYTF
TGTGCCAGCAGTTTAAGAGTTCCGAGTGGCTACACCTTC
>TRBV28|TRBJ1-2|NA|TRBD1|12
CASKDRIYGYTF
TGTGCCAGCAAGGACAGGATCTATGGCTACACCTTC
>TRBV6-1|TRBJ1-2|NA|NA|12
CASSDGYWGYTF
TGTGCCAGCAGTGACGGATACTGGGGCTACACCTTC
>TRBV29-1|TRBJ1-4|NA|NA|15
CSASLTGATNEKLFF
TGCAGTGCCTCGTTGACTGGAGCAACTAATGAAAAACTGTTTTTT
>TRBV7-3|TRBJ1-2|NA|NA|13
CASSRGQNYGYTF
TGTGCCAGCAGCCGAGGACAGAACTATGGCTACACCTTC
>TRBV2|TRBJ2-1|few|NA|15
CASSEAGRIYNEQFF
TGTGCCAGCAGTGAAGCGGGGAGAATTTACAATGAGCAGTTCTTC
>TRBV7-3|TRBJ1-3|NA|NA|13
CASSPSPGNTIYF
TGTGCCAGCAGCCCATCCCCTGGAAACACCATATATTTT
>TRBV5-5|TRBJ2-3|NA|TRBD2|16
CASSPLLGTSADTQYF
TGTGCCAGCAGCCCCCTCCTTGGGACTAGTGCAGATACGCAGTATTTT
>TRBV7-3|TRBJ2-1|NA|NA|15
CASSLSLADYNEQFF
TGTGCCAGCAGCTTAAGCCTAGCAGACTACAATGAGCAGTTCTTC